This T cell receptor beta chain emerged from a study of beta chain features in type 1 diabetes. Study-level information: The study found patients and healthy donors alike in age, gender and cell yields. The study, taken as a whole, reports: Overrepresentation of cells with high TCR expression could result from cDNA sequencing. Shortening of TCRB CDR3s, moderate but significant, appeared in all four CD4+ subsets of Type 1 diabetes patients.

The V gene end was trimmed by 4 bases and the J gene end by 6 bases; junction bases not matched to a gene: 3. CDR3 length: 14 amino acids. The germline V gene encodes CDR1 SGHRS and CDR2 YFSETQ. The study reverse transcribed the entire isolated RNA, so it sequenced expressed TCRB transcripts. Produced via immunoSEQ multiplex PCR; TCRdb's table is partial and in-frame only. Of more than 250,000 clones listed, roughly an eighth are singletons. Concerning this clone itself: The antigen remains undetermined. Other DNA sequences in this sample translate to the same CDR3.

The sequenced sample consisted of naive CD4+ T cells from blood. The rearrangement joins TRBV5-1 to TRBJ2-1; 11 bases fit TRBD1. This clonotype was sampled from a man aged 25-40 years with type 1 diabetes. The CDR3 DNA reads TGCGCCAGCAGCCTAGGGACAGGGGGCAATGAGCAGTTCTTC. Protein sequence: CASSLGTGGNEQFF.